The 2 T cell receptor beta chains below come from one sample, sequenced in a study of blood T cell repertoires in COVID-19. Assay used: immunoSEQ multiplex PCR; TCRdb lists only in-frame clones, some missing. Among around 300,000 clones listed, around 90% were seen once. The sample consisted of peripheral blood. These receptors came from a woman aged 40 to 50 with acute or convalescent COVID-19.

V is TRBV4-1 and J is TRBJ1-3; D remains unclear. Trimming stripped 0 bases from V and 0 bases from J, with 6 bases between. The CDR3 runs to 15 residues. The germline CDR1 and CDR2 sequences are MGHRA and YSYEKL. The DNA of the CDR3 is TGCGCCAGCAGCCAAGACAGTAACTCTGGAAACACCATATATTTT. Translation: CASSQDSNSGNTIYF.

The chain employs TRBV24-1 and TRBJ1-5; D gene uncertain. Trimming shortened V by 2 bases and J by 0 bases, and 13 bases separated the two germline ends. This CDR3 is 17 amino acids long. Germline lookup yields CDR1 KGHDR and CDR2 SFDVKD. CDR3 protein: CATSDSRHPYSNQPQHF. DNA of the CDR3: TGTGCCACCAGTGATTCAAGACACCCCTATAGCAATCAGCCCCAGCATTTT.